What follows are 24 T cell receptor beta chains derived from one specimen sequenced in a study of T-cell memory formation after mild COVID-19. MiXCR, run by TCRdb on the 5' RACE reads, gives a single entry per CDR3 protein. The sample carries hundreds of thousands of distinct CDR3 sequences, about 20% recorded once. Material: PBMCs or a T cell subset sorted from them (not recorded which). The receptors stem from an adult woman who had mild COVID-19 (a few samples of this study predate the infection). Cell type and time point are not known.

This clonotype appeared a few times. This chain connects TRBV11-2 to TRBJ1-1; D uncertain. From germline, CDR1 is SGHAT and CDR2 FQNNGV. V was cut by 5 bases and J by 1 base, with 11 bases left in between. The length of the CDR3 is 14 residues. CDR3 protein: CASSVGRTNTEAFF. The CDR3 DNA reads as TGTGCCAGCAGCGTAGGAAGGACGAACACTGAAGCTTTCTTT.

The genes are TRBV5-4 and TRBJ2-3, with a tentative D call TRBD2 (5 bases). The V end was cut by 2 bases, the J end by 3 bases, with 16 bases between. This CDR3 contains 16 residues. Germline V CDR1 and CDR2: SGHNT, YYREEE (reference sequence). CDR3 DNA sequence: TGTGCCAGCAGCTTTGAGGGTCTGATCGGGACAGATACGCAGTATTTT. Protein product: CASSFEGLIGTDTQYF.

V is TRBV7-6 and J is TRBJ2-1, with TRBD2 identical over 8 bases. The CDR3 totals 19 residues. Germline V gene data show CDR1 as SGHVS and CDR2 as FNYEAQ. The ends lost 1 base at V and 0 bases at J; junction bases unmatched: 11. The CDR3 loop reads CASSLVGLAGRSSYNEQFF. The CDR3 coding sequence is TGTGCCAGCAGCTTAGTGGGGCTAGCGGGCCGGAGCTCCTACAATGAGCAGTTCTTC.

In this sample, this clonotype turned up a few times. This chain uses TRBV29-1 with TRBJ2-1; no firm D call. The CDR3 sequence is 8 residues long. Trimming removed 3 bases from V and 12 bases from J, with 3 bases in between. CDR1 SQVTM and CDR2 ANQGSEA come from the germline V gene. The CDR3 DNA is TGCAGCGTTGACTGGCAGTTCTTC. Translation: CSVDWQFF.

V is TRBV6-6 and J is TRBJ1-1; 7 nucleotides line up with TRBD1. Germline loops: CDR1 MNHNY, CDR2 SVGAGI (reference sequence). This CDR3 is built from 17 residues. J was trimmed by 2 bases and V by 0 bases; bases with no gene match: 9. The CDR3 nucleotides read TGTGCCAGCAGTTACTCGATTACAGGGGCACCAAACACTGAAGCTTTCTTT. Protein sequence: CASSYSITGAPNTEAFF.

CDR3 nucleotide sequence: TGTGCCAGCAGTTACTCGCCGAGGTCATCTGGAAACACCATATATTTT. Amino acids: CASSYSPRSSGNTIYF. V gene TRBV6-5 combines with J gene TRBJ1-3; no reliable D call. Germline CDR1 reads MNHEY; CDR2 reads SVGAGI. This CDR3 has 16 residues. V was cut by 0 bases and J by 1 base, with 10 bases left in between.

This clonotype was counted many times. V usage is TRBV7-3 and J usage is TRBJ2-3; D gene uncertain. CDR1 and CDR2 (germline): SGHTA, FQGTGA. Trimming took off 5 bases at V and 3 bases at J, with 15 bases between the two ends. The CDR3 has 15 amino acids. CDR3 sequence (DNA): TGTGCCAGCAGCCCCGGCCCCCAGAGGACAGATACGCAGTATTTT. Residues: CASSPGPQRTDTQYF.

Written as DNA, the CDR3 is TGTGCCAGCAGGGGTCGGGGGGGCGACGAGCAGTACTTC. Translated, it gives CASRGRGGDEQYF. The rearrangement joins TRBV6-6 to TRBJ2-7; 8 positions agree with TRBD2. The length of the CDR3 is 13 residues. V lost 6 bases and J lost 5; bases outside the gene matches: 6. Germline V gene data show CDR1 as MNHNY and CDR2 as SVGAGI (reference sequence).

This clonotype was seen more than once but under ten times. The chain is built from TRBV4-1 and TRBJ2-1, with D perhaps being TRBD1 or TRBD2 (5 bases each). The CDR3 is 15 residues long. V lost 7 bases to trimming and J lost 2 bases, with 15 bases between them. Germline loops: CDR1 MGHRA, CDR2 YSYEKL. The CDR3 DNA is TGCGCCAGCACCAAGGGAGAGGGGCCCTACAATGAGCAGTTCTTC. Residues: CASTKGEGPYNEQFF.

The sample holds a few counts of this clonotype. The chain recombines TRBV20-1 with TRBJ2-5; 8 bases fit TRBD2. Germline V gene data show CDR1 as DFQATT and CDR2 as SNEGSKA (reference sequence). After removal of 4 bases from V and 7 bases from J, the junction contained 14 bases not matched to a gene. The CDR3 extends over 15 amino acids. In DNA form, the CDR3 reads TGCAGTGCTAAAGATAACCCGGGACTAGAGGTGACCCAGTACTTC. Amino acids: CSAKDNPGLEVTQYF.

This chain joins TRBV12-3 or TRBV12-4 and TRBJ1-3, with D hard to call. The CDR3 contains 15 residues. With 2 bases removed from V and 3 bases from J, the gap between germline ends came to 11 bases. The DNA of the CDR3 is TGTGCCAGCAGTTTAAGCGTGGGAGTTGGAAACACCATATATTTT. Translated, it gives CASSLSVGVGNTIYF.

This clonotype was recorded a few times. This chain uses TRBV20-1 with TRBJ2-7; a weak D match, TRBD1 (5 bases). Germline V gene sequence: CDR1 DFQATT, CDR2 SNEGSKA (reference sequence). The V gene lost 0 bases and the J gene lost 6 bases, with 24 bases spanning the gap. The CDR3 is made up of 17 amino acids. CDR3 in amino acids: CSARDLLGQTGTGEQYF. CDR3 DNA: TGCAGTGCTAGAGATTTACTCGGACAAACGGGTACAGGCGAGCAGTACTTC.

This clonotype was detected once. V and J are TRBV14 and TRBJ2-7; maybe TRBD1 (6 bases). This CDR3 contains 14 residues. V shed 7 bases and J shed 3 bases, with 16 bases lying between them. The germline V gene encodes CDR1 SGHDN and CDR2 FVKESK. The CDR3 nucleotides read TGTGCCAGCAATGGGTTGGGGGCCGACTACGAGCAGTACTTC. Its translation: CASNGLGADYEQYF.

This clonotype occurred a few times. The chain links TRBV5-1 to TRBJ2-1; D is perhaps TRBD1 (6 bases). The CDR3 totals 13 residues. V was trimmed by 7 bases and J by 5 bases, leaving 13 bases between them. The germline V gene encodes CDR1 SGHRS and CDR2 YFSETQ. CDR3 nucleotide sequence: TGCGCCAGCCGGACAGACAGCAACAATGAGCAGTTCTTC. Its protein product is CASRTDSNNEQFF.

In its sample, this clonotype was seen a few times. This chain joins TRBV7-2 and TRBJ2-1; D might be TRBD2 (7 bases). Germline values: CDR1 SGHTA, CDR2 FQGNSA. Deletions cut 4 bases from V and 9 bases from J, with 19 bases between. The CDR3 is made up of 15 amino acids. CDR3 residues: CASSSSRGGAFEQFF. In DNA, the CDR3 is TGTGCCAGCAGCTCTTCCCGAGGGGGGGCCTTTGAGCAGTTCTTC.

This clonotype was counted between two and nine times. The chain uses TRBV18 and TRBJ2-7; weak D call: TRBD1 (5 bases). Germline values: CDR1 KGHSH, CDR2 LQKENI. This CDR3 has 14 residues. V lost 1 base and J 3 bases, leaving 10 bases between the germline ends. CDR3 nucleotide sequence: TGTGCCAGCTCACCACTGCAGGGTATCTACGAGCAGTACTTC. Translated: CASSPLQGIYEQYF.

CDR3 sequence reads: CASSQQGWNTEAFF. In DNA, the CDR3 is TGTGCCAGCAGTCAACAGGGATGGAACACTGAAGCTTTCTTT. V gene TRBV2 combines with J gene TRBJ1-1, with a weak D call TRBD1 (6 bases). The germline CDR1 and CDR2 sequences are SNHLY and FYNNEI. This CDR3 region has 14 residues. V lost 5 bases, J lost 1 base, and 11 bases lay in between.

This clonotype was found a few times. The rearrangement links TRBV30 to TRBJ2-3, with D unresolved. Looked up from germline, CDR1 is GTSNPN and CDR2 is SVGIG (reference sequence). The CDR3 has 14 amino acids. CDR3 DNA sequence: TGTGCTTGCAAATTAGGAAGCGGCACAGATACGCAGTATTTT. Translated, it gives CACKLGSGTDTQYF.

The rearrangement links TRBV6-2 or TRBV6-3 to TRBJ1-1, with TRBD1 matching 7 bases. Trimming at V came to 5 bases and at J to 1 base, leaving 7 bases not matched to a gene. CDR1 is MNHEY, CDR2 SVGEGT, per germline. This CDR3 has 15 residues. This CDR3 reads CASSESGTANTEAFF. The CDR3 bases are TGTGCCAGCAGTGAGTCCGGGACAGCGAACACTGAAGCTTTCTTT.

This clonotype was seen only a few times. The chain has TRBV7-9 and TRBJ2-3; 9 nucleotides match TRBD2. CDR3 size: 16 residues. Germline lookup yields CDR1 SEHNR and CDR2 FQNEAQ (reference sequence). Losses at the gene ends were 5 bases for V and 1 base for J; bases not matched to a gene: 7. The CDR3 here is CASSAQRGRGTDTQYF. In DNA, the CDR3 is TGTGCCAGCAGCGCGCAGCGCGGGAGGGGCACAGATACGCAGTATTTT.

This clonotype showed up just a few times. J is TRBJ1-2 and V is TRBV4-1; no clear D. V lost 0 bases and J 4 bases, leaving 6 bases between the germline ends. CDR3 length: 13 residues. Germline lookup yields CDR1 MGHRA and CDR2 YSYEKL. CDR3 amino acids: CASSQDGFYGYTF. The CDR3 nucleotides read TGCGCCAGCAGCCAAGACGGGTTCTATGGCTACACCTTC.

This clonotype was counted a few times. The rearrangement uses TRBV11-2 and TRBJ2-1; D is unclear. Germline CDR1 is SGHAT and CDR2 is FQNNGV. V shed 2 bases and J shed 6 bases, with 14 bases lying between them. The length of the CDR3 is 15 residues. The CDR3: CASSLQKMSGNEQFF. CDR3 sequence (DNA): TGTGCCAGCAGCTTACAGAAGATGAGTGGCAATGAGCAGTTCTTC.

V and J are TRBV9 and TRBJ2-7; D may be TRBD1 (6 bases). Germline V gives CDR1 SGDLS, CDR2 YYNGEE. Deletions cut 2 bases from V and 0 bases from J, with 9 bases between. The CDR3 is 14 residues long. CDR3 nucleotide sequence: TGTGCCAGCAGCGTTCGACAGGACTCCTACGAGCAGTACTTC. Its translation is CASSVRQDSYEQYF.

This clonotype was found many times. The CDR3: CASTLRVRGNSPLHF. In DNA form, the CDR3 reads TGTGCCAGCACCCTTAGGGTCAGGGGAAATTCACCCCTCCACTTT. This chain joins TRBV6-5 and TRBJ1-6; possible D gene TRBD1, 6 bases. Looked up from germline, CDR1 is MNHEY and CDR2 is SVGAGI. V was pared by 7 bases and J by 7 bases, with 17 bases between. This CDR3 has 15 residues.